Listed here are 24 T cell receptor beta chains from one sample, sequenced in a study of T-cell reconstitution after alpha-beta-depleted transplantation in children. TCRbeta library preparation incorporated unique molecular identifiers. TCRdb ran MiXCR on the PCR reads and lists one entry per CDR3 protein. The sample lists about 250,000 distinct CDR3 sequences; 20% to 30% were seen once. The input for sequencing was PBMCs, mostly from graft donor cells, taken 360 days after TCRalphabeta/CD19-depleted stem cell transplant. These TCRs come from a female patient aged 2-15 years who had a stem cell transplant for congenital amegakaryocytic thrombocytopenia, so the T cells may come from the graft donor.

The CDR3 sequence: CATSRDFGGTRSYNEQFF. The DNA for the CDR3 is TGTGCCACCAGCAGAGATTTTGGCGGGACCCGCTCCTACAATGAGCAGTTCTTC. The chain couples TRBV15 to TRBJ2-1, with D possibly matching TRBD2 (6 bases). CDR1 LNHNV and CDR2 YYDKDF come from the germline V gene (reference sequence). The V end was cut by 0 bases, the J end by 0 bases, with 15 bases between. The CDR3 totals 18 residues.

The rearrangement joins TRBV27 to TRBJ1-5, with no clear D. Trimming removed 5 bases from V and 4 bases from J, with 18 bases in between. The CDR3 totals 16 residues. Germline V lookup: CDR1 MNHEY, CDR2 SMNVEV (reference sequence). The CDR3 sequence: CASSDRVLGRNQPQHF. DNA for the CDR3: TGTGCCAGCAGTGACCGGGTCCTAGGGAGGAATCAGCCCCAGCATTTT.

The CDR3 region has the DNA TGTGCCAGCAGTCCCCAGACTTATGGCTACACCTTC. Translating gives CASSPQTYGYTF. The gene calls are TRBV28 and TRBJ1-2; D uncertain. The germline CDR1 and CDR2 sequences are MDHEN and SYDVKM. Trimming removed 5 bases at V and 5 bases at J, with 9 bases between. The CDR3 loop spans 12 amino acids.

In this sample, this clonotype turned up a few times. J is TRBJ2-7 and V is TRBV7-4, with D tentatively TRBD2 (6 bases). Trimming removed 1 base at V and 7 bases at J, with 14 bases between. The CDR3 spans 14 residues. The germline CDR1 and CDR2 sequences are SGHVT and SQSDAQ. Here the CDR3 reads CASSLVGTLYEQYF. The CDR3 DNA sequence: TGTGCCAGCAGCTTAGTTGGGACTTTGTATGAGCAGTACTTC.

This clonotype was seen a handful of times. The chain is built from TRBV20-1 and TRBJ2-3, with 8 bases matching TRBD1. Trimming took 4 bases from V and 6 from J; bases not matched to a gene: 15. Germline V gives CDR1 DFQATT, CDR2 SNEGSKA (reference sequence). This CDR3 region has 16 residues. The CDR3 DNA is TGCAGTGCTACATCCGGGGGACAGGACGAGATGGATACGCAGTATTTT. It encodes CSATSGGQDEMDTQYF.

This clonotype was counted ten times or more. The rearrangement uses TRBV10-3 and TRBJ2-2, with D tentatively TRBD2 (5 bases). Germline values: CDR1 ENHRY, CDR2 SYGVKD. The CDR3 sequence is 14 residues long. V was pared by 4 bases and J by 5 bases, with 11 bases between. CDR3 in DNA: TGTGCCATCAGTGCAACAGAGCGGACCGGGGAGCTGTTTTTT. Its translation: CAISATERTGELFF.

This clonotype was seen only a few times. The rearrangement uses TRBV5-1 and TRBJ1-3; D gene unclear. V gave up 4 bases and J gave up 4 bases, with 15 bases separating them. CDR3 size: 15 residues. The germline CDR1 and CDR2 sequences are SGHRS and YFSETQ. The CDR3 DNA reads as TGCGCCAGCAGCCCCTGGGTCGGTCAAGGAAACACCATATATTTT. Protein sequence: CASSPWVGQGNTIYF.

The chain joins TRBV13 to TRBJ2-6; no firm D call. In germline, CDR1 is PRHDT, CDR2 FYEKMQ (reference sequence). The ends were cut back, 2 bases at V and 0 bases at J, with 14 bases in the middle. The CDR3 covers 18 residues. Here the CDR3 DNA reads TGTGCCAGCAGCTTACGCCTAAAGCTTAGCTCTGGGGCCAACGTCCTGACTTTC. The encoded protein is CASSLRLKLSSGANVLTF. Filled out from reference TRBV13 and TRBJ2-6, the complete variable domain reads AAGVIQSPRHLIKEKRETATLKCYPIPRHDTVYWYQQGPGQDPQFLISFYEKMQSDKGSIPDRFSAQQFSDYHSELNMSSLELGDSALYFCASSLRLKLSSGANVLTFGAGSRLTVL.

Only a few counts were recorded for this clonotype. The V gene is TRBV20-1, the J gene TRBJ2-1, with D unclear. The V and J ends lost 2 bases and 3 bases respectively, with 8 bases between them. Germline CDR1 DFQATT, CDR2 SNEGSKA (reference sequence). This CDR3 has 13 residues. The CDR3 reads CSARPTHYNEQFF. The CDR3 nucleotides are TGCAGTGCTAGACCGACCCACTACAATGAGCAGTTCTTC.

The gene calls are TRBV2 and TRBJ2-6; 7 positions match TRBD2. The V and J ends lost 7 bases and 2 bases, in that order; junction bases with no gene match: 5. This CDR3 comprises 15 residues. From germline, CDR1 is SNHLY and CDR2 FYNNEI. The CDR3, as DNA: TGTGCCAGCACCGAGGGAGGGACTGGGGCCAACGTCCTGACTTTC. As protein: CASTEGGTGANVLTF. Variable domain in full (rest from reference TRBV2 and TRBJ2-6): EPEVTQTPSHQVTQMGQEVILRCVPISNHLYFYWYRQILGQKVEFLVSFYNNEISEKSEIFDDQFSVERPDGSNFTLKIRSTKLEDSAMYFCASTEGGTGANVLTFGAGSRLTVL.

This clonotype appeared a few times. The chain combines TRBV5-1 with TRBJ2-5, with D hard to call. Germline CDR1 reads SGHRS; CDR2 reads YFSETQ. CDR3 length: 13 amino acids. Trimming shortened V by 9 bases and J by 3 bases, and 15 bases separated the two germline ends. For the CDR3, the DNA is TGCGCCACCAGATCGGAGAGAGAAGAGACCCAGTACTTC. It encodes CATRSEREETQYF.

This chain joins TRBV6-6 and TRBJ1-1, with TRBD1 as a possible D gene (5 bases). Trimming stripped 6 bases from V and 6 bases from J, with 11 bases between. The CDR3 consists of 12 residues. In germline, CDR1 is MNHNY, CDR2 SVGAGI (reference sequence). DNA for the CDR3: TGTGCCAGCAGAGGGGTCTCGGCTGAAGCTTTCTTT. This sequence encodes CASRGVSAEAFF.

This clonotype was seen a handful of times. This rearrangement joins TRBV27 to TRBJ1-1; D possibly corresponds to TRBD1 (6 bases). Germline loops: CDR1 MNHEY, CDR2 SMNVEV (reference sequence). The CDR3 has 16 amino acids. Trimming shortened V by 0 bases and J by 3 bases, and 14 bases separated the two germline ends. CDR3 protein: CASSLSGGQWDTEAFF. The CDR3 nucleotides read TGTGCCAGCAGTTTATCGGGGGGCCAGTGGGACACTGAAGCTTTCTTT.

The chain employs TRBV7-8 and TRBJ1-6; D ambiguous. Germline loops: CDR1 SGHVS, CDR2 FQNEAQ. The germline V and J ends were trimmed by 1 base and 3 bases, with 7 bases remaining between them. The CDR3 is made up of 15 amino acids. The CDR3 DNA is TGTGCCAGCAGCTTAGGAGGATACTATAATTCACCCCTCCACTTT. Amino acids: CASSLGGYYNSPLHF.

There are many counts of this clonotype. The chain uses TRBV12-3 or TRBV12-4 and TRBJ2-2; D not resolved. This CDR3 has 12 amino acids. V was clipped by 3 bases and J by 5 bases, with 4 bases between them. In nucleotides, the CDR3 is TGTGCCAGCAGTTTTTTTACCGGGGAGCTGTTTTTT. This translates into CASSFFTGELFF.

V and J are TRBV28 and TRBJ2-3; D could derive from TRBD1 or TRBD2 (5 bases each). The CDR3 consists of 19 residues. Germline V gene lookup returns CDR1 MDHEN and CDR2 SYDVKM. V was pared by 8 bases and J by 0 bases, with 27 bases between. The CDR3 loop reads CASSRAWNLGRSSTDTQYF. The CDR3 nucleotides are TGTGCCAGCTCGAGGGCATGGAATTTGGGGCGGTCTAGCACAGATACGCAGTATTTT. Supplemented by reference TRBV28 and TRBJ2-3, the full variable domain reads DVKVTQSSRYLVKRTGEKVFLECVQDMDHENMFWYRQDPGLGLRLIYFSYDVKMKEKGDIPEGYSVSREKKERFSLILESASTNQTSMYLCASSRAWNLGRSSTDTQYFGPGTRLTVL.

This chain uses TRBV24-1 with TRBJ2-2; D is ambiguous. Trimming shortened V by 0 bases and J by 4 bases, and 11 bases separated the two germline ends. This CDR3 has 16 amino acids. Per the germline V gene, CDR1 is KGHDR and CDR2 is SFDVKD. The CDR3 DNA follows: TGTGCCACCAGTGATTTGCATGTCCCTCCCACCGGGGAGCTGTTTTTT. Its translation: CATSDLHVPPTGELFF.

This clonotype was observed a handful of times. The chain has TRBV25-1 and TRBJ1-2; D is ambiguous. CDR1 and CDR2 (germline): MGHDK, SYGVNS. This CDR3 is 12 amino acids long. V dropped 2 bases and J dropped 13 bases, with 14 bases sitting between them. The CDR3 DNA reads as TGTGCCAGCAGTGAAATCGATGGGGTTCCCACCTTC. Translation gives CASSEIDGVPTF.

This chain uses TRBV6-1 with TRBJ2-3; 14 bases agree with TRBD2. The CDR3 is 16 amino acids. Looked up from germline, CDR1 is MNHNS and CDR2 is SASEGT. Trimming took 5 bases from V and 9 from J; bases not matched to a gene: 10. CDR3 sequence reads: CASSTGLAGARGTQYF. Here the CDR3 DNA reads TGTGCCAGCAGTACGGGACTAGCGGGAGCAAGAGGGACGCAGTATTTT.

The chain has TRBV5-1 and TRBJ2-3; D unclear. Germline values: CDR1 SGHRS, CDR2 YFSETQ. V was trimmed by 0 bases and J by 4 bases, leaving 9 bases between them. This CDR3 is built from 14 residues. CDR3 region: CASSLEPIADTQYF. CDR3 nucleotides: TGCGCCAGCAGCTTGGAGCCTATCGCAGATACGCAGTATTTT.

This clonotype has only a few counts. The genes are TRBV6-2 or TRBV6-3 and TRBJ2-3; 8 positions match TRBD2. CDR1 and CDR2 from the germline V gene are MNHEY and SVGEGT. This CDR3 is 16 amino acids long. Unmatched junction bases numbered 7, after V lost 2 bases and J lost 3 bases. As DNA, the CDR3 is TGTGCCAGCAGTTACACTAGCGGAACACTGACAGATACGCAGTATTTT. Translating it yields CASSYTSGTLTDTQYF.

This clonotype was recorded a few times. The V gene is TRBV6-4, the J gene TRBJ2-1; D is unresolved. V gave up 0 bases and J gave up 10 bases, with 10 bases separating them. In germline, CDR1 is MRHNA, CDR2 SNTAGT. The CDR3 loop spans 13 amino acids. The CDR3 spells CASSDSPGGEQFF. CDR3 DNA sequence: TGTGCCAGCAGTGACTCCCCGGGTGGGGAGCAGTTCTTC.

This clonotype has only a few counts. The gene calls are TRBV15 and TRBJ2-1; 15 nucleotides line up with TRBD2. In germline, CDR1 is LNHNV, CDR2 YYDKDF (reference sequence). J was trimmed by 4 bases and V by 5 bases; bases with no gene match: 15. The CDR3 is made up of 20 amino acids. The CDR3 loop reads CATSGWTSGRAPQNYNEQFF. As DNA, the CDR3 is TGTGCCACCAGCGGATGGACTAGCGGGAGGGCCCCTCAGAATTACAATGAGCAGTTCTTC. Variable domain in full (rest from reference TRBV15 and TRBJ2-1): DAMVIQNPRYQVTQFGKPVTLSCSQTLNHNVMYWYQQKSSQAPKLLFHYYDKDFNNEADTPDNFQSRRPNTSFCFLDIRSPGLGDTAMYLCATSGWTSGRAPQNYNEQFFGPGTRLTVL.

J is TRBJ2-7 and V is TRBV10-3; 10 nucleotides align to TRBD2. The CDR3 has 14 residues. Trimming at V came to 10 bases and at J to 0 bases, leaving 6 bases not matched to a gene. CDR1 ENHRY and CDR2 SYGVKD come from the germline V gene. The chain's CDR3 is CATSLAGNSYEQYF. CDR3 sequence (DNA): TGTGCCACTTCACTAGCGGGGAACTCCTACGAGCAGTACTTC.